These 18 T cell receptor beta chains originate from one sample sequenced in a study of T cells in Graves' hyperthyroidism and ophthalmopathy. Authors of the study amplified TCR beta CDR3 regions from RNA transcripts. The TCR CDR3 first-round RT-PCR relied on the HTBI primer set. TCRdb analysed the multiplex PCR reads with MiXCR anew, one entry per CDR3 protein. The sample lists 350,000 or so distinct CDR3 sequences, about a sixth occurring once. The sample was blood. The source is a woman in her forties with Graves' ophthalmopathy.

At least ten counts were recorded for this clonotype. This chain links TRBV28 with TRBJ2-5, with 10 positions matching TRBD2. Germline V gives CDR1 MDHEN, CDR2 SYDVKM. The CDR3 contains 16 residues. The junction had 7 bases not matched to a gene; V was cut back by 4 bases and J by 2 bases. DNA of the CDR3: TGTGCCAGCAGTTGGAGAGGACTAGCGGTACAAGAGACCCAGTACTTC. This translates into CASSWRGLAVQETQYF. Using reference TRBV28 and TRBJ2-5 for the parts outside the CDR3, the full variable domain is DVKVTQSSRYLVKRTGEKVFLECVQDMDHENMFWYRQDPGLGLRLIYFSYDVKMKEKGDIPEGYSVSREKKERFSLILESASTNQTSMYLCASSWRGLAVQETQYFGPGTRLLVL.

The chain employs TRBV4-3 and TRBJ2-7, with D maybe TRBD2 (5 bases). CDR3 length: 15 amino acids. V was pared by 3 bases and J by 6 bases, with 18 bases between. Germline V gene lookup returns CDR1 LGHNA and CDR2 YSLEER. CDR3 amino acids: CASSHDALGKSEQYF. Written as DNA, the CDR3 is TGCGCCAGCAGCCACGATGCGCTCGGGAAGTCCGAGCAGTACTTC.

This clonotype has more than one count but fewer than ten. The chain employs TRBV30 and TRBJ1-5; D not certain. This CDR3 is 15 amino acids long. Trimming cost V 1 base and J 1 base, with 11 bases left between them. The germline V gene has CDR1 GTSNPN and CDR2 SVGIG (reference sequence). The CDR3 spells CAWSEGEQSNQPQHF. CDR3 coding DNA: TGTGCCTGGAGTGAAGGTGAACAGAGCAATCAGCCCCAGCATTTT.

Note on this clonotype: A read error may explain this, as a much larger clone is one base away. The chain joins TRBV4-2 to TRBJ2-6, with D possibly being TRBD1 (6 bases). V lost 4 bases and J 5 bases, leaving 27 bases between the germline ends. Germline V gene data show CDR1 as LGHNA and CDR2 as YNFKEQ. CDR3 length: 20 residues. CDR3 bases: TGTGCCAGCAGCCTCGGGACCTTAGACAGGAGAAGGGCTTGGGCCAACGTCCTGACTTTC. It is translated as CASSLGTLDRRRAWANVLTF.

This clonotype was counted at least ten times. The chain joins TRBV28 to TRBJ2-7; 9 bases fit TRBD2. Germline CDR1 is MDHEN and CDR2 is SYDVKM. There are 15 residues in the CDR3. V shed 1 base, J shed 4 bases, and the junction held 5 bases outside the gene matches. The CDR3 DNA reads as TGTGCCAGCAGTTTATCTGGCGGGAGGGCTTACGAGCAGTACTTC. It is translated as CASSLSGGRAYEQYF. The full variable domain, with the rest looked up from reference TRBV28 and TRBJ2-7, is DVKVTQSSRYLVKRTGEKVFLECVQDMDHENMFWYRQDPGLGLRLIYFSYDVKMKEKGDIPEGYSVSREKKERFSLILESASTNQTSMYLCASSLSGGRAYEQYFGPGTRLTVT.

This chain joins TRBV7-3 and TRBJ1-1; D not resolved. The CDR3 runs to 16 residues. Trimming removed 2 bases from V and 5 bases from J, with 18 bases in between. The germline CDR1 and CDR2 sequences are SGHTA and FQGTGA. The CDR3 region is CASSLAPLGWGTEAFF. CDR3 coding DNA: TGTGCCAGCAGCTTAGCCCCCCTAGGGTGGGGTACTGAAGCTTTCTTT.

This clonotype showed up just a few times. The chain is built from TRBV7-9 and TRBJ2-7; D is tentatively TRBD1 or TRBD2 (6 bases each). Trimming took off 5 bases at V and 7 bases at J, with 21 bases between the two ends. The CDR3 is made up of 15 amino acids. CDR1 is SEHNR, CDR2 FQNEAQ, per germline (reference sequence). Written as DNA, the CDR3 is TGTGCCAGCAGCCCGCTGGGGGGCGAGTTAGAAGAGCAGTACTTC. Protein product: CASSPLGGELEEQYF.

This clonotype was seen repeatedly, ten times or more. The gene calls are TRBV28 and TRBJ2-2; no reliable D call. Germline CDR1 is MDHEN and CDR2 is SYDVKM. The CDR3 runs 12 residues. Trimming pared 6 bases from V and 7 bases from J, leaving 9 bases between. CDR3 sequence reads: CASSPSIGELFF. The CDR3 DNA reads as TGTGCCAGCAGCCCCTCTATCGGGGAGCTGTTTTTT.

This clonotype showed up just a few times. V usage is TRBV4-3 and J usage is TRBJ2-5; D perhaps matches TRBD1 (5 bases). The V gene lost 0 bases and the J gene lost 3 bases, with 11 bases spanning the gap. Germline lookup yields CDR1 LGHNA and CDR2 YSLEER. CDR3 length: 15 residues. The CDR3 DNA is TGCGCCAGCAGCCAAGACGGCAGCAGGGAAGAGACCCAGTACTTC. Amino acids: CASSQDGSREETQYF.

The chain employs TRBV20-1 and TRBJ2-7; 10 bases are a match to TRBD2. V shed 3 bases, J shed 2 bases, and the junction held 7 bases outside the gene matches. CDR3 length: 15 residues. Germline CDR1 DFQATT, CDR2 SNEGSKA (reference sequence). CDR3 nucleotides: TGCAGTGCTAGCAGGACTAGCGGACTAACCTACGAGCAGTACTTC. This codes for CSASRTSGLTYEQYF.

The sample holds many counts of this clonotype. The chain carries TRBV7-2 and TRBJ2-7; 7 bases are a match to TRBD2. The germline gives CDR1 SGHTA, CDR2 FQGNSA. The CDR3 consists of 14 residues. V shed 5 bases, J shed 2 bases, and the junction held 6 bases outside the gene matches. CDR3 DNA sequence: TGTGCCAGCAGCGAAGGACTAGTGCCCTACGAGCAGTACTTC. Protein: CASSEGLVPYEQYF.

This clonotype was detected a few times. With a much larger clone just one base away, this may be a read error. This chain joins TRBV19 and TRBJ2-7; D is possibly TRBD1 or TRBD2 (6 bases each). CDR3 length: 16 amino acids. CDR1 and CDR2 (germline): LNHDA, SQIVND (reference sequence). The CDR3 coding sequence is TGTGCCAGCGGAGGGGGTCGGGACGGCGAGTCCTACGGGCAGTACTTC. Translated: CASGGGRDGESYGQYF.

This clonotype was detected ten times or more. This sequence joins TRBV7-8 and TRBJ2-5; the D gene is possibly TRBD2 (6 bases). Deletions cut 1 base from V and 3 bases from J, with 27 bases between. There are 20 residues in the CDR3. The germline V gene has CDR1 SGHVS and CDR2 FQNEAQ. The CDR3 sequence is CASSLVHRPGLTFTKETQYF. CDR3 in DNA: TGTGCCAGCAGCTTAGTCCATCGGCCGGGACTTACTTTTACCAAAGAGACCCAGTACTTC.

This clonotype has just a few counts. This chain joins TRBV5-1 and TRBJ2-5, with a weak D call TRBD1 (5 bases). Trimming cost V 0 bases and J 3 bases, with 9 bases left between them. Germline V CDR1 and CDR2: SGHRS, YFSETQ. The CDR3 contains 14 residues. The CDR3 spells CASSLDIGEETQYF. The CDR3 DNA follows: TGCGCCAGCAGCTTGGATATAGGGGAAGAGACCCAGTACTTC. The complete variable domain, with remaining parts taken from reference TRBV5-1 and TRBJ2-5, reads KAGVTQTPRYLIKTRGQQVTLSCSPISGHRSVSWYQQTPGQGLQFLFEYFSETQRNKGNFPGRFSGRQFSNSRSEMNVSTLELGDSALYLCASSLDIGEETQYFGPGTRLLVL.

This clonotype was recorded many times. This chain joins TRBV6-1 and TRBJ2-7, with 7 bases that match TRBD2. Per germline, CDR1 MNHNS and CDR2 SASEGT. The CDR3 contains 14 residues. After removal of 8 bases from V and 3 bases from J, the junction contained 10 bases not matched to a gene. CDR3 sequence (DNA): TGTGCCAGCTCCCACCGGGACTACAACTACGAGCAGTACTTC. This codes for CASSHRDYNYEQYF.

V usage is TRBV6-5 and J usage is TRBJ2-7; weak D call: TRBD1 (6 bases). The CDR3 has 14 amino acids. With 3 bases removed from V and 5 bases from J, the gap between germline ends came to 14 bases. CDR1 and CDR2 (germline): MNHEY, SVGAGI. CDR3 residues: CASSYVAGDHEQYF. Here the CDR3 DNA reads TGTGCCAGCAGTTATGTGGCAGGGGACCACGAGCAGTACTTC.

In this sample, this clonotype turned up many times. In DNA, the CDR3 is TGTGCCTGGAGTCAACCCCTGACAGAAGAGACCCAGTACTTC. Amino acids: CAWSQPLTEETQYF. The chain combines TRBV30 with TRBJ2-5; perhaps TRBD1 as D (5 bases). CDR1 GTSNPN and CDR2 SVGIG come from the germline V gene (reference sequence). V was cut by 2 bases and J by 3 bases, with 13 bases left in between. The CDR3 consists of 14 residues.

This clonotype was detected many times. The germline gene is not matched at one end of the junction; a read error may be the cause. J is TRBJ1-1 and V is TRBV6-1; 7 bases fit TRBD1. The CDR3 runs 14 residues. Germline V gene lookup returns CDR1 MNHNS and CDR2 SASEGT. The CDR3 DNA reads as TGTGCCAGCAGTGCGTCGGACAGGAACACTGAAGCTTCCTTT. It codes for CASSASDRNTEASF.